These 10 T cell receptor beta chains share one sample of origin, sequenced in a study of blood T cell repertoires in COVID-19 (dated by TCRdb to the early 2020s). Libraries were made using the immunoSEQ multiplex PCR assay. In TCRdb, the immuneACCESS table is reduced to in-frame sequences with V and J assigned. These tables do not hold every clone; where another copy was compared, an unresolved V gene accounts for under half, and the others remain unexplained. This sample holds around 94,000 clones; approximately 86% were observed only once. 3% to 4% of the sample belongs to the ten largest clones. Material: peripheral blood. These TCRs come from a man between 45 and 60 years old with acute or convalescent COVID-19.

This clone has only a few counts. J is TRBJ1-5 and V is TRBV5-5, with 7 bases fitting TRBD1. This CDR3 spans 17 amino acids. V shed 1 base, J shed 0 bases, and the junction held 7 bases outside the gene matches. From germline, CDR1 is SGHKS and CDR2 YYEKEE (reference sequence). The CDR3 is CASSLSPTGYSNQPQHF. DNA for the CDR3: TGTGCCAGCAGCTTGTCCCCGACAGGGTATAGCAATCAGCCCCAGCATTTT.

The chain links TRBV19 to TRBJ2-5, with TRBD2 matching over 7 bases. In germline, CDR1 is LNHDA, CDR2 SQIVND (reference sequence). Germline trimming cut 4 bases from V and 2 bases from J; bases unmatched to any gene: 4. This CDR3 comprises 14 residues. The chain's CDR3 is CASSRTSSQETQYF. CDR3 DNA sequence: TGTGCCAGTAGTAGGACTAGTTCTCAAGAGACCCAGTACTTC.

V usage is TRBV5-1 and J usage is TRBJ2-5; maybe TRBD1 (6 bases). The CDR3 loop spans 16 amino acids. The V and J ends lost 2 bases and 0 bases respectively, with 14 bases between them. In germline, CDR1 is SGHRS, CDR2 YFSETQ. The CDR3 protein is CASSFGAQGYQETQYF. The CDR3 DNA reads TGCGCCAGCAGCTTCGGAGCGCAGGGGTACCAAGAGACCCAGTACTTC.

The rearrangement links TRBV6-2 or TRBV6-3 to TRBJ2-7; possible D gene TRBD1, 6 bases. This CDR3 has 13 amino acids. CDR1 and CDR2 (germline): MNHEY, SVGEGT. V lost 2 bases and J 2 bases, leaving 7 bases between the germline ends. The CDR3 nucleotides are TGTGCCAGCAGTTACCGGGACACCTACGAGCAGTACTTC. This sequence encodes CASSYRDTYEQYF.

CDR3 sequence reads: CASSGGWSSYEQYF. The CDR3 nucleotides read TGTGCCAGCAGTGGAGGATGGAGCTCCTACGAGCAGTACTTC. The chain joins TRBV27 to TRBJ2-7; weak D call: TRBD2 (5 bases). CDR1 MNHEY and CDR2 SMNVEV come from the germline V gene (reference sequence). V dropped 5 bases and J dropped 0 bases, with 11 bases sitting between them. This CDR3 is built from 14 residues.

J is TRBJ2-1 and V is TRBV4-3; TRBD1 aligns across 8 bases. The junction had 10 bases not matched to a gene; V was cut back by 1 base and J by 8 bases. The germline gives CDR1 LGHNA, CDR2 YSLEER. This CDR3 region has 16 residues. The CDR3 loop is CASSQVNGQGRHEQFF. The CDR3, as DNA: TGCGCCAGCAGCCAAGTCAACGGACAGGGTCGCCATGAGCAGTTCTTC.

The rearrangement joins TRBV18 to TRBJ1-2, with TRBD1 as a possible D gene (5 bases). The CDR3 is made up of 16 amino acids. Trimming took off 0 bases at V and 4 bases at J, with 15 bases between the two ends. CDR1 is KGHSH, CDR2 LQKENI, per germline. The CDR3: CASSPPLDRPFYGYTF. As DNA, the CDR3 is TGTGCCAGCTCACCACCGTTAGACAGACCCTTCTATGGCTACACCTTC.

This clone was found once. The chain uses TRBV6-2 or TRBV6-3 and TRBJ1-1; 7 nucleotides match TRBD1. This CDR3 is built from 19 residues. The germline V gene has CDR1 MNHEY and CDR2 SVGEGT. Trimming at V came to 2 bases and at J to 1 base, leaving 16 bases not matched to a gene. The CDR3 sequence is CASSYETTGPRGSNTEAFF. The CDR3, as DNA: TGTGCCAGCAGTTACGAAACGACAGGGCCCCGAGGTTCGAACACTGAAGCTTTCTTT.

V and J are TRBV18 and TRBJ1-5; D not certain. This CDR3 region has 17 residues. Germline CDR1 and CDR2: KGHSH and LQKENI. Trimming stripped 3 bases from V and 4 bases from J, with 19 bases between. CDR3 nucleotides: TGTGCCAGCTCACCTCCTCGAGTTGGTGGAGGAAATCAGCCCCAGCATTTT. It yields the protein CASSPPRVGGGNQPQHF. Variable domain in full (rest from reference TRBV18 and TRBJ1-5): NAGVMQNPRHLVRRRGQEARLRCSPMKGHSHVYWYRQLPEEGLKFMVYLQKENIIDESGMPKERFSAEFPKEGPSILRIQQVVRGDSAAYFCASSPPRVGGGNQPQHFGDGTRLSIL.

CDR3 sequence reads: CASSYSDSALGNTIYF. The DNA for the CDR3 is TGTGCCAGCAGTTACTCGGACAGTGCCCTTGGAAACACCATATATTTT. J is TRBJ1-3 and V is TRBV6-5; a weak D match, TRBD1 (6 bases). The CDR3 runs to 16 residues. The germline V gene has CDR1 MNHEY and CDR2 SVGAGI. V gave up 0 bases and J gave up 3 bases, with 12 bases separating them.